The 10 T cell receptor beta chains below all came from one sample that was sequenced in a study of T cells in Graves' hyperthyroidism and ophthalmopathy. From RNA transcripts, TCR beta CDR3 regions were amplified. HTBI primers were used for first-round RT-PCR of the TCR CDR3. TCRdb re-called the multiplex PCR reads with MiXCR, one entry per CDR3 protein. The repertoire has 640,000 or so distinct CDR3 sequences, roughly 14% of them found once; the top ten carry approximately 4.3%. Sequencing was performed on blood. The receptor set was obtained from a woman aged 40 to 55 with Graves' ophthalmopathy.

This clonotype was seen many times. CDR3 sequence: CASSITGGANTGELFF. Written as DNA, the CDR3 is TGTGCCAGCAGTATTACAGGGGGCGCGAACACCGGGGAGCTGTTTTTT. This chain uses TRBV6-1 with TRBJ2-2; TRBD1 matches 9 bases. The CDR3 contains 16 residues. In germline, CDR1 is MNHNS, CDR2 SASEGT. The trim removed 5 bases at V and 0 bases at J, leaving 4 bases unmatched.

This clonotype has at least ten counts. The rearrangement uses TRBV18 and TRBJ2-5, with no clear D. V was trimmed by 2 bases and J by 2 bases, leaving 12 bases between them. CDR1 is KGHSH, CDR2 LQKENI, per germline. The CDR3 is made up of 15 amino acids. CDR3: CASSPVISAQETQYF. CDR3 sequence (DNA): TGTGCCAGCTCACCAGTTATCAGCGCACAAGAGACCCAGTACTTC.

This clonotype came up many times. The V call is TRBV20-1, the J call TRBJ2-5; 7 bases agree with TRBD2. The CDR3 consists of 15 residues. Germline CDR1 reads DFQATT; CDR2 reads SNEGSKA (reference sequence). V gave up 5 bases and J gave up 3 bases; unmatched junction bases: 12. The CDR3 spells CSADPPPGGEETQYF. CDR3 bases: TGCAGTGCTGACCCCCCCCCGGGAGGAGAAGAGACCCAGTACTTC.

J is TRBJ2-7 and V is TRBV18; 9 bases fit TRBD2. Germline values: CDR1 KGHSH, CDR2 LQKENI. Trimming cost V 4 bases and J 6 bases; bases outside gene matches: 4. The CDR3 is made up of 13 amino acids. CDR3 coding DNA: TGTGCCAGCTCACTTAGCGGGAGTGCCGAGCAGTACTTC. Residues: CASSLSGSAEQYF. The full variable domain, in which reference TRBV18 and TRBJ2-7 provide the parts outside the CDR3, is NAGVMQNPRHLVRRRGQEARLRCSPMKGHSHVYWYRQLPEEGLKFMVYLQKENIIDESGMPKERFSAEFPKEGPSILRIQQVVRGDSAAYFCASSLSGSAEQYFGPGTRLTVT.

This clonotype was recorded many times. The chain uses TRBV6-2 or TRBV6-3 and TRBJ2-7; the D gene is possibly TRBD1 (6 bases). Between the trimmed V and J ends, which lost 7 bases and 2 bases, there was a span of 15 bases. CDR3 length: 14 residues. Germline loops: CDR1 MNHEY, CDR2 SVGEGT. CDR3 sequence reads: CASTGDNSPYEQYF. CDR3 nucleotide sequence: TGTGCCAGCACTGGGGACAACTCCCCCTACGAGCAGTACTTC.

This clonotype showed up many times. The chain couples TRBV2 to TRBJ1-2; 7 nucleotides line up with TRBD1. Germline CDR1 is SNHLY and CDR2 is FYNNEI. The trim removed 6 bases at V and 2 bases at J, leaving 3 bases unmatched. CDR3 size: 13 residues. The CDR3 reads CASRAQGNYGYTF. The CDR3 DNA sequence: TGTGCCAGCAGGGCACAGGGGAACTATGGCTACACCTTC.

There are many counts of this clonotype. CDR3 in DNA: TGTGCCAGCAGTTTAAGCGACTATGGCTACACCTTC. This translates into CASSLSDYGYTF. The gene calls are TRBV28 and TRBJ1-2; D not certain. V was clipped by 2 bases and J by 3 bases, with 4 bases between them. The CDR3 is 12 amino acids. CDR1 is MDHEN, CDR2 SYDVKM, per germline.

This clonotype was detected ten times or more. This chain uses TRBV6-5 with TRBJ1-1; perhaps TRBD1 as D (5 bases). CDR3 length equals 14 residues. Germline CDR1 MNHEY, CDR2 SVGAGI. The V end lost 7 bases, the J end lost 4 bases, and 16 bases lay between the germline ends. The CDR3 DNA is TGTGCCAGCACTTCTCTGGGGGTAATCACTGAAGCTTTCTTT. Its translation: CASTSLGVITEAFF.

This sequence joins TRBV4-1 and TRBJ1-6, with 9 bases identical to TRBD1. Germline CDR1 reads MGHRA; CDR2 reads YSYEKL. This CDR3 spans 16 amino acids. The trim removed 2 bases at V and 4 bases at J, leaving 3 bases unmatched. The CDR3 coding sequence is TGCGCCAGCAGCCAAATGGGACAGGGTTATAATTCACCCCTCCACTTT. Its protein is CASSQMGQGYNSPLHF.

The chain has TRBV27 and TRBJ2-2; 7 bases agree with TRBD2. The junction had 9 bases not matched to a gene; V was cut back by 10 bases and J by 7 bases. Germline lookup yields CDR1 MNHEY and CDR2 SMNVEV (reference sequence). This CDR3 has 13 residues. The CDR3 protein is CAISPSGNGELFF. CDR3 bases: TGTGCCATCTCTCCTAGCGGTAACGGGGAGCTGTTTTTT.